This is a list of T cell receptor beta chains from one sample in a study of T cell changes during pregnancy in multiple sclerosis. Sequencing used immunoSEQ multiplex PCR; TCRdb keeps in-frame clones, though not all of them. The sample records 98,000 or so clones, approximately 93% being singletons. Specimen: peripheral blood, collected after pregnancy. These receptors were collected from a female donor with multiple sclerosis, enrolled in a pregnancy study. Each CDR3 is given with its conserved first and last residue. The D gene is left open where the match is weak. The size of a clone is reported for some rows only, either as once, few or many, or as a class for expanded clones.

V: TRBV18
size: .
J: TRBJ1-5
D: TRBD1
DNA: TGTGCCAGCTCACCCGGACAGGGGATACAGCCCCAGCATTTT
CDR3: CASSPGQGIQPQHF

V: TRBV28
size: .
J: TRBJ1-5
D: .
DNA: TGTGCCAGCACCCCGGCCCAGGGACTCAATCAGCCCCAGCATTTT
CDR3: CASTPAQGLNQPQHF

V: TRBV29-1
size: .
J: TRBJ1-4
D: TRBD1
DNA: TGCAGCGTTGGATTTCAGGGGGACGCTAATGAAAAACTGTTTTTT
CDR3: CSVGFQGDANEKLFF

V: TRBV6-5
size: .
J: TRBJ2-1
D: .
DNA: TGTGCCAGCAGGACAGGCAACGACCATGAGCAGTTCTTC
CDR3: CASRTGNDHEQFF

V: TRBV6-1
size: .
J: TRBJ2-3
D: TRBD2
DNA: TGTGCCAGCAGTGAACGGCCGGGAGGCGCAGATACGCAGTATTTT
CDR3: CASSERPGGADTQYF

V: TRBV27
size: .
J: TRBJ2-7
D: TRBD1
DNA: TGTGCCAGCAGTCCCCGGACAGGTGCCTACGAGCAGTACTTC
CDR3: CASSPRTGAYEQYF

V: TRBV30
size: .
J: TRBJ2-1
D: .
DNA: TGTGCCTGGAGTGTTTTGGGTTGGACTACCTACAATGAGCAGTTCTTC
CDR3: CAWSVLGWTTYNEQFF

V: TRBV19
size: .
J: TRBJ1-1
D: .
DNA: TGTGCCAGTAGTATGAAGGGGGACACTGAAGCTTTCTTT
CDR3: CASSMKGDTEAFF

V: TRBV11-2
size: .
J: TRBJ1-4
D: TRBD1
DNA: TGTGCCAGCAGCTACAACCGGGACAGCCCCGAAAAACTGTTTTTT
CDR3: CASSYNRDSPEKLFF

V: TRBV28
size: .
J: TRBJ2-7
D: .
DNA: TGTGCCAGCAGTTTCGAGGACGAGCAGTACTTC
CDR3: CASSFEDEQYF

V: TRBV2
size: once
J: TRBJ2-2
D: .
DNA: TGTGCCAGCGAGTGGGGGCTGAACACCGGGGAGCTGTTTTTT
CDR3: CASEWGLNTGELFF

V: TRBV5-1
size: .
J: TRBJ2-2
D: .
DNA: TGCGCCAGCAGCTTGGAAATTGGTAGTTCCGGGGAGCTGTTTTTT
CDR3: CASSLEIGSSGELFF

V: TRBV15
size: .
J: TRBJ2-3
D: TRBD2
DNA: TGTGCCACCAGCCTCGGGGGGGAAAGCACAGATACGCAGTATTTT
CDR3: CATSLGGESTDTQYF

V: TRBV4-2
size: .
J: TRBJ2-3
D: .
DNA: TGTGCCAGCAGCCAAGTGGCAGGGACTAGCACAGATACGCAGTATTTT
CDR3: CASSQVAGTSTDTQYF

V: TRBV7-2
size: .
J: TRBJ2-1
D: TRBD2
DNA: TGTGCCAGCGGGAGGGCCGCCAATGAGCAGTTCTTC
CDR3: CASGRAANEQFF

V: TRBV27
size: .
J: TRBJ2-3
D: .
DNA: TGTGCCAGCACCGGAGGGTGGGCAGATACGCAGTATTTT
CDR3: CASTGGWADTQYF

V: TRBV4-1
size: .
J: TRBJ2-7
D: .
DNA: TGCGCCAGCAGCCAAGTGGCAGGCTCCTACGAGCAGTACTTC
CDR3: CASSQVAGSYEQYF

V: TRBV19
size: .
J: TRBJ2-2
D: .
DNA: TGTGCCAGTAGTCCGGGGATTACGAACACCGGGGAGCTGTTTTTT
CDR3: CASSPGITNTGELFF

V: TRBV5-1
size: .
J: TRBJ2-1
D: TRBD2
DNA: TGCGCCAGCAGCTGGCGGTCGACTAGCGGGATGAGCTCCTACAATGAGCAGTTCTTC
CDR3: CASSWRSTSGMSSYNEQFF

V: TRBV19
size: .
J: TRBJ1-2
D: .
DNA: TGTGCCAGTAGTCCGCAGGGTAACTATGGCTACACCTTC
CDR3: CASSPQGNYGYTF

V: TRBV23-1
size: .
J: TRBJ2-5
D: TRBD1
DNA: TGCGCCAGCAGTCAATCACCAGGGGGTAAAGAGACCCAGTACTTC
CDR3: CASSQSPGGKETQYF

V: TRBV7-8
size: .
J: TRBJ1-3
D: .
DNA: TGTGCCAGCAGCTTAGTACAGGGTCGCTCTGGAAACACCATATATTTT
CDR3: CASSLVQGRSGNTIYF

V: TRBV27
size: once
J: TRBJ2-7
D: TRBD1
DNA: TGTGCCAGCAGTCCTCTGGGACAGGGGGCCTACGAGCAGTACTTC
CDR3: CASSPLGQGAYEQYF

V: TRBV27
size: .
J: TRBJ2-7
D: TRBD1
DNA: TGTGCCAGCAGCCGGGACAGGGGGCGCCGGAAGTCCAACGAGCAGTACTTC
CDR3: CASSRDRGRRKSNEQYF

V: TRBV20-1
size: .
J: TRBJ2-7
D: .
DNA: TGCAGTGCTAGTCGGGGCGAGCAGTACTTC
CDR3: CSASRGEQYF

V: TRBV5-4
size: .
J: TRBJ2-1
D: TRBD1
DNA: TGTGCCAGCAGCTCCACGACAGGGGGCAGTGAGCAGTTCTTC
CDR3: CASSSTTGGSEQFF

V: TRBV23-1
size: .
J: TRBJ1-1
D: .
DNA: TGCGCCAGCAGTCAATCCCAGAACCTGATAACTGAAGCTTTCTTT
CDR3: CASSQSQNLITEAFF

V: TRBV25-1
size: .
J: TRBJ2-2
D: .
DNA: TGTGCCAGCAGTCCGGACTCCCGGGCCGGGGAGCTGTTTTTT
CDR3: CASSPDSRAGELFF

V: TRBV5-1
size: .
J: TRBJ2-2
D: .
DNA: TGCGCCAGCAGCCCGGGTTTGTTGACACGGGGGAGTACCGGGGAGCTGTTTTTT
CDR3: CASSPGLLTRGSTGELFF

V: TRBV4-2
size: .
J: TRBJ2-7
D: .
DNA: TGTGCCAGCAGCCAAGGGGCAGGGTTTTACGAGCAGTACTTC
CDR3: CASSQGAGFYEQYF

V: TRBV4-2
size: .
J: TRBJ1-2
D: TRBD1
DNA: TGTGCCAGCAGCCATTCTATCAGACAGGGGGCGAAGTATGGCTACACCTTC
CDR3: CASSHSIRQGAKYGYTF

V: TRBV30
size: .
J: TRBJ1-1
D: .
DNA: TGTACCGGGGGGGTCGGCGCTGAAGCTTTCTTT
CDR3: CTGGVGAEAFF

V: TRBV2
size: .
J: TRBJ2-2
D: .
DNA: TGTGCCAGCAGTGAAGCCAGGGGGGACACCGGGGAGCTGTTTTTT
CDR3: CASSEARGDTGELFF

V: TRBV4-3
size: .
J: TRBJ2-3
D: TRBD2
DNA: TGCGCCAGCAGCCAATCTATGCGGACTAGTGACTCAGATACGCAGTATTTT
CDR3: CASSQSMRTSDSDTQYF

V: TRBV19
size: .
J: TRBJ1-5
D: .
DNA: TGTGCCAGTAGGAGGGGAGGCGACAATCAGCCCCAGCATTTT
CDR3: CASRRGGDNQPQHF

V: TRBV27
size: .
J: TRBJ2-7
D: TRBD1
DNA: TGTGCCAGCAGTCTACTACCCCCCCAGACAGGGAACGAGCAGTACTTC
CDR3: CASSLLPPQTGNEQYF

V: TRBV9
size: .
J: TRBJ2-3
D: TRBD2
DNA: TGTGCCAGCAGCGTAGAGGGGAGGGCCTGGACAGATACGCAGTATTTT
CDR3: CASSVEGRAWTDTQYF

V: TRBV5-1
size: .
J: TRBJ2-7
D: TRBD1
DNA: TGCGCCAGCAGCTTGGCGGGACAGGGCCAAATGTACTTC
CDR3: CASSLAGQGQMYF

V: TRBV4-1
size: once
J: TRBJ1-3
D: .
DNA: TGCGCCAGCAGCCAAGTACGGGGCTCTGGAAACACCATATATTTT
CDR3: CASSQVRGSGNTIYF

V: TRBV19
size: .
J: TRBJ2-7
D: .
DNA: TGTGCCAGTAGCACTACAGGGCTCGAGCAGTACTTC
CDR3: CASSTTGLEQYF

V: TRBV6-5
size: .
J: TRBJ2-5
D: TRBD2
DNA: TGTGCCAGCGCCTTAGCGGGAGTGGGTGAGACCCAGTACTTC
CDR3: CASALAGVGETQYF

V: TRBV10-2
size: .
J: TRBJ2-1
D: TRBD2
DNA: TGCGCCAGCAGTGAGAGGGGACTAGCGGCCTATCGTAACAATGAGCAGTTCTTC
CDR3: CASSERGLAAYRNNEQFF

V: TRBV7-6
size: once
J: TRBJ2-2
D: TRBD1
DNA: TGTGCCAGCAGCCGCAGGGGGCCAGGGGAGCTGTTTTTT
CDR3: CASSRRGPGELFF

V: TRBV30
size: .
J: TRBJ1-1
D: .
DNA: TGTGCCTGGAGTGCCAAGATGGGCCAAGGCGACACTGAAGCTTTCTTT
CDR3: CAWSAKMGQGDTEAFF

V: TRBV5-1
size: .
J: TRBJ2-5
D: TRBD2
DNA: TGCGCCAGCAGCGGTAGAGGACTAGCGGGATTAGGTGGGGAGACCCAGTACTTC
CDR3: CASSGRGLAGLGGETQYF

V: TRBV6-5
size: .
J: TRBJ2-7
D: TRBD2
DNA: TGTGCCAGCAGCCGCGGGACTAGCGGGCCCTACGAGCAGTACTTC
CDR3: CASSRGTSGPYEQYF

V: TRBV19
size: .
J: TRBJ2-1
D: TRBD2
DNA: TGTGCCAGTAGTATCTTAGCGGGAGAGGGGAGTGAGCAGTTCTTC
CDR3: CASSILAGEGSEQFF

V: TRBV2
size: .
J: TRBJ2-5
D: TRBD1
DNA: TGTGCCAGCAAACAGGGACAGCCTTCGGAGACCCAGTACTTC
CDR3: CASKQGQPSETQYF

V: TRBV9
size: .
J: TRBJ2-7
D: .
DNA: TGTGCCAGCAGCACACAGGGTTCCTCCTACGAGCAGTACTTC
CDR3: CASSTQGSSYEQYF

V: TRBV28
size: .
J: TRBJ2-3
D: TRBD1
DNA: TGTGCCAGCTGCAAAGGGGGCAGCACAGATACGCAGTATTTT
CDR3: CASCKGGSTDTQYF

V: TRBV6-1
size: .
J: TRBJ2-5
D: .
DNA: TGTGCCACCAAAGCCCCGACGGGGGACTTC
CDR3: CATKAPTGDF

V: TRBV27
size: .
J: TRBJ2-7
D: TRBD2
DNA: TGTGCCAGCAGTTTAGGGCCGGGACTAGCGGGAGGTGTATCCTACGAGCAGTACTTC
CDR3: CASSLGPGLAGGVSYEQYF

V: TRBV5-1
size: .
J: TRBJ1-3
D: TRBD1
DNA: TGCGCCAGCAGCTTGACCGGGACAGGGAATGGAAACACCATATATTTT
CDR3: CASSLTGTGNGNTIYF